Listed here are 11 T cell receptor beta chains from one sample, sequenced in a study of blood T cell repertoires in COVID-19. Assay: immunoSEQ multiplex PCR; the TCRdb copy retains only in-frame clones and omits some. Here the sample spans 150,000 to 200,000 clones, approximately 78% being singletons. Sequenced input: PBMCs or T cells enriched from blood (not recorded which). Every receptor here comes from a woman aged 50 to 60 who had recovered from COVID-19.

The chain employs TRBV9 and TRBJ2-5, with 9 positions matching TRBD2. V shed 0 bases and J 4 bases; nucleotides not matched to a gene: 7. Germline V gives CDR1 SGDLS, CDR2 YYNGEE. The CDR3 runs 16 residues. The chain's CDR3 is CASSVGLAGVRETQYF. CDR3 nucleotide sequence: TGTGCCAGCAGCGTAGGATTAGCGGGAGTAAGAGAGACCCAGTACTTC.

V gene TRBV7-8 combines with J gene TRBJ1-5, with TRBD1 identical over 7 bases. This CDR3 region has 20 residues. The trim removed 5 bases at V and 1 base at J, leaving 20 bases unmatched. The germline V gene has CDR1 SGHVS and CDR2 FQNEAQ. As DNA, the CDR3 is TGTGCCAGCAGCCCGATCCGGGGACAGTTCGGGCGGTGGAGCAATCAGCCCCAGCATTTT. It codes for CASSPIRGQFGRWSNQPQHF.

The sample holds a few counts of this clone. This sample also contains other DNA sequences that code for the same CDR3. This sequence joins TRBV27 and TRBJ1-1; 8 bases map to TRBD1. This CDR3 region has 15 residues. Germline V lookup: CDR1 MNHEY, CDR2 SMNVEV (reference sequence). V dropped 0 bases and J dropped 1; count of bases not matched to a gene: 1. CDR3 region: CASSLSGTGNTEAFF. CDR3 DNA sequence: TGTGCCAGCAGTTTATCCGGGACAGGGAACACTGAAGCTTTCTTT.

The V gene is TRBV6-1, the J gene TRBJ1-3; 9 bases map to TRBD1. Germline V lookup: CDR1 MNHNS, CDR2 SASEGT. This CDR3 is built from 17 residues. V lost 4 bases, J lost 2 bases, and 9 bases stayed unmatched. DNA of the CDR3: TGTGCCAGCAGTGTGGGGGGTGGGACAGGGCCTGGAAACACCATATATTTT. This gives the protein CASSVGGGTGPGNTIYF.

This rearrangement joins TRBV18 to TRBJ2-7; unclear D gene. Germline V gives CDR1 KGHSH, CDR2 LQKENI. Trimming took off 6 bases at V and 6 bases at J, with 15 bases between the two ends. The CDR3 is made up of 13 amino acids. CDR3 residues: CASSLPPTLEQYF. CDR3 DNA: TGTGCCAGCTCTCTACCCCCCACCCTCGAGCAGTACTTC.

CDR3 loop: CSVATGGDYGYTF. In DNA, the CDR3 is TGCAGCGTCGCGACAGGGGGGGATTATGGCTACACCTTC. The chain uses TRBV29-1 and TRBJ1-2; 9 positions agree with TRBD1. The V and J ends lost 6 bases and 5 bases, in that order; junction bases with no gene match: 7. This CDR3 has 13 residues. The germline V gene encodes CDR1 SQVTM and CDR2 ANQGSEA.

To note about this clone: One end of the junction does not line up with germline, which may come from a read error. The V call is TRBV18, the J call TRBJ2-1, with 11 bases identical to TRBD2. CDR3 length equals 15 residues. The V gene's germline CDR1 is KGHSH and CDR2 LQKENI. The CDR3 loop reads CASSPGLAVYNGQFF. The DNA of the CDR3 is TGTGCCAGCTCACCGGGACTAGCGGTTTACAATGGGCAGTTCTTC.

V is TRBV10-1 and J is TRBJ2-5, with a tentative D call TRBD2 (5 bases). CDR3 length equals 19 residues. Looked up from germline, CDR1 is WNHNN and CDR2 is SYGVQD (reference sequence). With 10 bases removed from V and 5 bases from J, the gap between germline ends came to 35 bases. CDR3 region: CATLPPNTPAGLKSETQYF. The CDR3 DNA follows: TGCGCCACCCTACCCCCAAATACCCCCGCCGGACTTAAGTCGGAGACCCAGTACTTC.

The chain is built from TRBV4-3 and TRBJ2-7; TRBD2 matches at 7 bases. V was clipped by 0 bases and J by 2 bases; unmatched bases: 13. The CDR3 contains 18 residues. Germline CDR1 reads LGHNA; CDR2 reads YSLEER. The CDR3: CASSQEEGSLAGPYEQYF. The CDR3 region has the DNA TGCGCCAGCAGCCAAGAGGAGGGTTCGTTAGCGGGTCCCTACGAGCAGTACTTC.

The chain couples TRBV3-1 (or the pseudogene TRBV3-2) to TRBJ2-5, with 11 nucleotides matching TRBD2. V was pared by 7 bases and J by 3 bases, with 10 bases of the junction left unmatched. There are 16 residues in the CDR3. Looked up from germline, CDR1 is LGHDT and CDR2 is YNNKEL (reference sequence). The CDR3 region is CASTHSGRASKETQYF. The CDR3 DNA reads TGTGCCAGCACCCATAGCGGGAGGGCCTCTAAAGAGACCCAGTACTTC.

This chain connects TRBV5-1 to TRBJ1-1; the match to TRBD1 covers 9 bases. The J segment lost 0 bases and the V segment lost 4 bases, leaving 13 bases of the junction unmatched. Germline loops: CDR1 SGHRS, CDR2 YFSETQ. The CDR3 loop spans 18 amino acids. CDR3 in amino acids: CASSPRDRGRPMNTEAFF. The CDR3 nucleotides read TGCGCCAGCAGCCCGCGAGACAGGGGGAGACCCATGAACACTGAAGCTTTCTTT.